Listed below are T cell receptor beta chains from one sample, sequenced in a study of CD8+ T cells in alopecia areata. Method: immunoSEQ multiplex PCR; TCRdb's copy keeps in-frame clones and lacks some. Here the sample spans 100,000 to 150,000 clones, roughly 69% being singletons. Sequenced: CD4+ T cells sorted from blood. The receptor set was obtained from a human donor in good health. Both conserved end residues are part of each CDR3. D genes are given only for firm matches. Clone size is not always given. Where it is, it says once, few, many or a class for expanded clones.

size: -
V: TRBV4-1
D: TRBD1
J: TRBJ2-7
DNA: TGCGCCAGCAGCCGCCTCCGGACAGGGAGGTATGACGAGCAGTACTTC
CDR3: CASSRLRTGRYDEQYF

size: -
V: TRBV14
D: -
J: TRBJ2-3
DNA: TGTGCCAGCAGCCAAGGTCGGCTAGGTGGGACTGGGGCTACGCAGTATTTT
CDR3: CASSQGRLGGTGATQYF

size: few
V: TRBV6-5
D: -
J: TRBJ1-6
DNA: TGTGCCAGCAGTACTAACCCGGGTCTCAATTCACCCCTCCACTTT
CDR3: CASSTNPGLNSPLHF

size: -
V: TRBV7-7
D: -
J: TRBJ2-7
DNA: TGTGCCAGCAGCCCGACCCTGGGCTACGAGCAGTACTTC
CDR3: CASSPTLGYEQYF

size: -
V: TRBV9
D: -
J: TRBJ2-7
DNA: TGTGCCAGCAGCGTAGCGGCAGGGAACTCCTACGAGCAGTACTTC
CDR3: CASSVAAGNSYEQYF

size: once
V: TRBV2
D: TRBD1
J: TRBJ2-5
DNA: TGTGCCAGCACTCTGAGACAGGGGGCTTATGAGACCCAGTACTTC
CDR3: CASTLRQGAYETQYF

size: -
V: TRBV5-1
D: TRBD1
J: TRBJ1-1
DNA: TGCGCCAGCAGCTTCAGCTGGGACAGGGCTGAAGCTTTCTTT
CDR3: CASSFSWDRAEAFF

size: few
V: TRBV6-6
D: -
J: TRBJ1-4
DNA: TGTGCCAGCAGTCGAGGGTTTGAAAAACTGTTTTTT
CDR3: CASSRGFEKLFF

size: few
V: TRBV7-2
D: -
J: TRBJ2-7
DNA: TGTGCCAGCAGCTTAGGTGGGACGGCCTCCTACGAGCAGTACTTC
CDR3: CASSLGGTASYEQYF

size: -
V: TRBV29-1
D: -
J: TRBJ2-7
DNA: TGCTCCTATCGACGGGCAAGCTCCTACGAGCAGTACTTC
CDR3: CSYRRASSYEQYF

size: -
V: TRBV6-5
D: -
J: TRBJ1-1
DNA: TGTGCCAGCAGTTACCGTCCGCGAGGGGCCTACACTGAAGCTTTCTTT
CDR3: CASSYRPRGAYTEAFF